Sequencing of this T cell receptor beta chain was carried out in a study of Graves' ophthalmopathy and Graves' hyperthyroidism. Study-wide context: There was a collection of peripheral blood at initial diagnosis, before any treatment.

Aged 18 to 65, hyperthyroidism patients had new diagnoses of under 2 months' duration. The TCR beta CDR3 regions underwent amplification from RNA transcripts. After a first-round RT-PCR with HTBI primers, a second-round multiplex PCR was run. Each CDR3 protein is one row after TCRdb ran MiXCR on the multiplex PCR reads. The sample has about 390,000 distinct CDR3 sequences, 15% seen once; the top ten hold 5.5% to 8%. CDR3 length equals 13 residues. The germline V gene has CDR1 MNHEY and CDR2 SVGEGT. The V end was cut by 6 bases, the J end by 1 base, with 7 bases between. This receptor was identified in a woman aged 18-29 years with stable Graves' hyperthyroidism. This chain joins TRBV6-2 or TRBV6-3 and TRBJ1-3, with D perhaps TRBD1 (5 bases). The sample taken for sequencing was peripheral blood. The CDR3 DNA reads TGTGCCAGCAGCTGGGGGTCTGGAAACACCATATATTTT. It is translated as CASSWGSGNTIYF.